This is a list of T cell receptor beta chains from one sample in a study of T cell responses to AZD1222 COVID-19 vaccine. Assay used: immunoSEQ multiplex PCR; TCRdb lists only in-frame clones, some missing. The sample yields 140,000 or so clones, about 89% seen once. This material consisted of peripheral blood, taken 28 days after the second dose of the MenACWY control vaccine. The receptor source for this set is an adult who received the MenACWY meningococcal vaccine as a control. Each CDR3 is given with its conserved first and last residue. The order of the fields is D gene, clone size, CDR3 length, J gene, V gene, CDR3 DNA, CDR3 protein. The D gene is left open where the match is weak. Some rows mark clone size as missing; the rest say once, few, many or name a class of expanded clone.

d_call: -
clone_size: -
cdr3_length: 18
j_call: TRBJ1-1
v_call: TRBV6-2/TRBV6-3
cdr3_nt: TGTGCCAGCAGTTACGGGGGGCGCGGGTCAGCCACCAACACTGAAGCTTTCTTT
cdr3_aa: CASSYGGRGSATNTEAFF

d_call: TRBD1
clone_size: -
cdr3_length: 12
j_call: TRBJ1-4
v_call: TRBV19
cdr3_nt: TGTGCTAGGGGGCGCGCGGTAGAAAAACTGTTTTTT
cdr3_aa: CARGRAVEKLFF

d_call: TRBD2
clone_size: -
cdr3_length: 13
j_call: TRBJ2-7
v_call: TRBV7-8
cdr3_nt: TGTGCCAGCATCCCGGCGGGGGGCTTCGAGCAGTACTTC
cdr3_aa: CASIPAGGFEQYF

d_call: -
clone_size: -
cdr3_length: 13
j_call: TRBJ1-3
v_call: TRBV18
cdr3_nt: TGTGCCAGCTCACAGGACTCTGGAAACACCATATATTTT
cdr3_aa: CASSQDSGNTIYF

d_call: TRBD1
clone_size: once
cdr3_length: 14
j_call: TRBJ2-7
v_call: TRBV9
cdr3_nt: TGTGCCAGCAGCCCGACAGACAGGGTCCACGAGCAGTACTTC
cdr3_aa: CASSPTDRVHEQYF

d_call: -
clone_size: -
cdr3_length: 15
j_call: TRBJ1-2
v_call: TRBV29-1
cdr3_nt: TGCAGCGTTGAAGATGTGGCAGGGGCTAACTATGGCTACACCTTC
cdr3_aa: CSVEDVAGANYGYTF

d_call: -
clone_size: -
cdr3_length: 13
j_call: TRBJ2-1
v_call: TRBV19
cdr3_nt: TGTGCCAGTAGTATTTCACTTTACAATGAGCAGTTCTTC
cdr3_aa: CASSISLYNEQFF

d_call: -
clone_size: -
cdr3_length: 10
j_call: TRBJ1-5
v_call: TRBV5-1
cdr3_nt: TGCGCCAGCAGCAGGGGCCCCCAGCATTTT
cdr3_aa: CASSRGPQHF

d_call: -
clone_size: -
cdr3_length: 13
j_call: TRBJ2-3
v_call: TRBV24-1
cdr3_nt: TGTGCCACCAGGGGGGTGGGGACGGATACGCAGTATTTT
cdr3_aa: CATRGVGTDTQYF

d_call: TRBD1
clone_size: -
cdr3_length: 15
j_call: TRBJ1-4
v_call: TRBV7-9
cdr3_nt: TGTGCCAGCAGCTTAGCGACAGGGTTTAATGAAAAACTGTTTTTT
cdr3_aa: CASSLATGFNEKLFF

d_call: -
clone_size: -
cdr3_length: 13
j_call: TRBJ2-3
v_call: TRBV24-1
cdr3_nt: TGTGCCACCAGTGGGAGTAGCACAGATACGCAGTATTTT
cdr3_aa: CATSGSSTDTQYF

d_call: -
clone_size: -
cdr3_length: 15
j_call: TRBJ1-6
v_call: TRBV5-1
cdr3_nt: TGCGCCAGCAGCTTGGATTATGACACCGGATCACCCCTCCACTTT
cdr3_aa: CASSLDYDTGSPLHF

d_call: TRBD2
clone_size: -
cdr3_length: 15
j_call: TRBJ2-1
v_call: TRBV16
cdr3_nt: TGTGCCAGCACCCCGAGGTCTAGCGGGAGGAATGAGCAGTTCTTC
cdr3_aa: CASTPRSSGRNEQFF

d_call: -
clone_size: few
cdr3_length: 15
j_call: TRBJ2-1
v_call: TRBV19
cdr3_nt: TGTGCCAGTAGTATTCCAATGGCTTTCTACAATGAGCAGTTCTTC
cdr3_aa: CASSIPMAFYNEQFF

d_call: -
clone_size: -
cdr3_length: 14
j_call: TRBJ1-4
v_call: TRBV19
cdr3_nt: TGTGCCAGTAGTATATCCTCAGGTCGTGAAAAACTGTTTTTT
cdr3_aa: CASSISSGREKLFF

d_call: -
clone_size: -
cdr3_length: 16
j_call: TRBJ1-3
v_call: TRBV5-1
cdr3_nt: TGCGCCAGCAGCACCACAGGTTCATCCTCTGGAAACACCATATATTTT
cdr3_aa: CASSTTGSSSGNTIYF

d_call: -
clone_size: once
cdr3_length: 13
j_call: TRBJ2-1
v_call: TRBV3-1/TRBV3-2
cdr3_nt: TGTGCCAGCAGCCCAATGGACACCTTAGGGCAGTTCTTC
cdr3_aa: CASSPMDTLGQFF

d_call: -
clone_size: -
cdr3_length: 12
j_call: TRBJ2-1
v_call: TRBV11-3
cdr3_nt: TGTGCCAGCAGCTCAAGAAACAATGAGCAGTTCTTC
cdr3_aa: CASSSRNNEQFF

d_call: TRBD2
clone_size: -
cdr3_length: 19
j_call: TRBJ2-2
v_call: TRBV12-5
cdr3_nt: TGTGCTAGTGGTTTGGTATGGTGGCTAGCGGGAGAGAACACCGGGGAGCTGTTTTTT
cdr3_aa: CASGLVWWLAGENTGELFF

d_call: -
clone_size: once
cdr3_length: 15
j_call: TRBJ2-6
v_call: TRBV7-2
cdr3_nt: TGTGCCAGCATTTACAGGGGAGGTGGGGCCAACGTCCTGACTTTC
cdr3_aa: CASIYRGGGANVLTF

d_call: TRBD1
clone_size: -
cdr3_length: 14
j_call: TRBJ1-2
v_call: TRBV5-1
cdr3_nt: TGCGCCAGCAGCCCAGGACAGGGTAGCTATGGCTACACCTTC
cdr3_aa: CASSPGQGSYGYTF

d_call: -
clone_size: -
cdr3_length: 14
j_call: TRBJ2-2
v_call: TRBV19
cdr3_nt: TGTGCCAGTAGTTGGGACCCATCCCCCGGGGAGCTGTTTTTT
cdr3_aa: CASSWDPSPGELFF

d_call: -
clone_size: -
cdr3_length: 18
j_call: TRBJ1-5
v_call: TRBV28
cdr3_nt: TGTGCCAGCAGTTCACACGGGAAACAGGAGAATAGCAATCAGCCCCAGCATTTT
cdr3_aa: CASSSHGKQENSNQPQHF

d_call: -
clone_size: -
cdr3_length: 13
j_call: TRBJ2-2
v_call: TRBV11-3
cdr3_nt: TGTGCCAGCAGCCACAGGGTTACCGGGGAGCTGTTTTTT
cdr3_aa: CASSHRVTGELFF

d_call: TRBD1
clone_size: -
cdr3_length: 17
j_call: TRBJ1-3
v_call: TRBV6-6
cdr3_nt: TGTGCCAGCAGTCAACCCGGACAGGGGGCGTTTGGAAACACCATATATTTT
cdr3_aa: CASSQPGQGAFGNTIYF

d_call: -
clone_size: few
cdr3_length: 15
j_call: TRBJ1-4
v_call: TRBV27
cdr3_nt: TGTGCCAGCAGTCCTTCCGCCGCAACTAATGAAAAACTGTTTTTT
cdr3_aa: CASSPSAATNEKLFF

d_call: -
clone_size: -
cdr3_length: 14
j_call: TRBJ2-7
v_call: TRBV5-6
cdr3_nt: TGTGCCAGCAACAAACAGGGCCCCGTCTACGAGCAGTACTTC
cdr3_aa: CASNKQGPVYEQYF

d_call: -
clone_size: -
cdr3_length: 15
j_call: TRBJ1-4
v_call: TRBV5-6
cdr3_nt: TGTGCCAGCAGCTTTTGGCCCCGGGGGGTGGAAAAACTGTTTTTT
cdr3_aa: CASSFWPRGVEKLFF

d_call: TRBD2
clone_size: once
cdr3_length: 16
j_call: TRBJ2-2
v_call: TRBV24-1
cdr3_nt: TGTGCCACCAGTGACCGACTAGCGGGGCCTCACGGGGAGCTGTTTTTT
cdr3_aa: CATSDRLAGPHGELFF

d_call: TRBD2
clone_size: -
cdr3_length: 16
j_call: TRBJ2-3
v_call: TRBV11-3
cdr3_nt: TGTGCCAGCAGCATAGGATGGACTAGCGGCACAGATACGCAGTATTTT
cdr3_aa: CASSIGWTSGTDTQYF

d_call: TRBD2
clone_size: -
cdr3_length: 16
j_call: TRBJ2-4
v_call: TRBV5-5
cdr3_nt: TGTGCCAGCAGCTTGCTTTCGGGACTAGCGGGAGAGACGGGGTACTTC
cdr3_aa: CASSLLSGLAGETGYF

d_call: -
clone_size: -
cdr3_length: 14
j_call: TRBJ1-1
v_call: TRBV29-1
cdr3_nt: TGCAGCGTGGGGGGAAAGGCTATGAACACTGAAGCTTTCTTT
cdr3_aa: CSVGGKAMNTEAFF

d_call: TRBD1
clone_size: -
cdr3_length: 14
j_call: TRBJ1-6
v_call: TRBV7-2
cdr3_nt: TGTGCCAGCAGCCAGGACAGGTCGGTTTCACCCCTCCACTTT
cdr3_aa: CASSQDRSVSPLHF

d_call: -
clone_size: -
cdr3_length: 13
j_call: TRBJ2-3
v_call: TRBV6-4
cdr3_nt: TGTGCCAGCAGTGACAGGGGCACAGATACGCAGTATTTT
cdr3_aa: CASSDRGTDTQYF

d_call: -
clone_size: -
cdr3_length: 12
j_call: TRBJ2-3
v_call: TRBV28
cdr3_nt: TGTGCCAGCAGTTTATCGGAGGATACGCAGTATTTT
cdr3_aa: CASSLSEDTQYF

d_call: -
clone_size: -
cdr3_length: 14
j_call: TRBJ2-3
v_call: TRBV15
cdr3_nt: TGTGCCACCAGCAGTGAAGGAGGGGCAGATACGCAGTATTTT
cdr3_aa: CATSSEGGADTQYF

d_call: TRBD1
clone_size: once
cdr3_length: 14
j_call: TRBJ2-3
v_call: TRBV28
cdr3_nt: TGTGCCAGCAGACGACAGGGAAGCACAGATACGCAGTATTTT
cdr3_aa: CASRRQGSTDTQYF

d_call: -
clone_size: once
cdr3_length: 15
j_call: TRBJ1-3
v_call: TRBV19
cdr3_nt: TGTGCCAGTAGTATGTCGGCGGCCTCTGGAAACACCATATATTTT
cdr3_aa: CASSMSAASGNTIYF

d_call: -
clone_size: -
cdr3_length: 14
j_call: TRBJ1-2
v_call: TRBV19
cdr3_nt: TGTGCCAGTAGCGACGGCTTAGCTAACTATGGCTACACCTTC
cdr3_aa: CASSDGLANYGYTF

d_call: TRBD2
clone_size: once
cdr3_length: 15
j_call: TRBJ2-1
v_call: TRBV6-5
cdr3_nt: TGTGCCAGCAGCCCGACTAGCCCACGTATTGATGAGCAGTTCTTC
cdr3_aa: CASSPTSPRIDEQFF

d_call: -
clone_size: -
cdr3_length: 14
j_call: TRBJ2-3
v_call: TRBV7-9
cdr3_nt: TGTGCCAGCAGCCCCAGCGGGAGCACAGATACGCAGTATTTT
cdr3_aa: CASSPSGSTDTQYF

d_call: TRBD1
clone_size: -
cdr3_length: 14
j_call: TRBJ1-1
v_call: TRBV28
cdr3_nt: TGTGCCAGCAGTACGGCGGGACAGAGAGGTGAAGCTTTCTTT
cdr3_aa: CASSTAGQRGEAFF

d_call: -
clone_size: -
cdr3_length: 16
j_call: TRBJ1-6
v_call: TRBV28
cdr3_nt: TGTGCCAGCAGTGCTCCCAGCAGCTCCTATAATTCACCCCTCCACTTT
cdr3_aa: CASSAPSSSYNSPLHF

d_call: -
clone_size: -
cdr3_length: 14
j_call: TRBJ1-1
v_call: TRBV5-1
cdr3_nt: TGCGCCAGCAGCGTACAGGTGATGAACACTGAAGCTTTCTTT
cdr3_aa: CASSVQVMNTEAFF

d_call: TRBD2
clone_size: -
cdr3_length: 15
j_call: TRBJ2-7
v_call: TRBV25-1
cdr3_nt: TGTGCCAGCAGTGAGGCGACTAGCGGGAAGGGGATGCAGTACTTC
cdr3_aa: CASSEATSGKGMQYF

d_call: TRBD2
clone_size: -
cdr3_length: 15
j_call: TRBJ2-7
v_call: TRBV5-5
cdr3_nt: TGTGCCAGCAGCCCGATAGCGGGAGGGCTATCCGAGCAGTACTTC
cdr3_aa: CASSPIAGGLSEQYF

d_call: TRBD1
clone_size: -
cdr3_length: 14
j_call: TRBJ1-5
v_call: TRBV23-1
cdr3_nt: TGCGCCAGCAGAAAGACAGGGATTAATCAGCCCCAGCATTTT
cdr3_aa: CASRKTGINQPQHF

d_call: -
clone_size: -
cdr3_length: 14
j_call: TRBJ2-5
v_call: TRBV7-7
cdr3_nt: TGTGCTAGCAGCCAATCAGGGGTAGGGAAGACCCAGTACTTC
cdr3_aa: CASSQSGVGKTQYF

d_call: -
clone_size: -
cdr3_length: 14
j_call: TRBJ2-7
v_call: TRBV6-2/TRBV6-3
cdr3_nt: TGTGCCAGCAGTTACTTCGGCGGGGCGGGGGAGCAGTACTTC
cdr3_aa: CASSYFGGAGEQYF

d_call: -
clone_size: -
cdr3_length: 16
j_call: TRBJ1-6
v_call: TRBV9
cdr3_nt: TGTGCCAGCAGCGTAGGTCCAGGGGAATCAGGTTCACCCCTCCACTTT
cdr3_aa: CASSVGPGESGSPLHF

d_call: TRBD2
clone_size: -
cdr3_length: 20
j_call: TRBJ2-2
v_call: TRBV19
cdr3_nt: TGTGCCAGTAGTTCGTCAATCTGGCTAGCGGGGGAGCAGAACACCGGGGAGCTGTTTTTT
cdr3_aa: CASSSSIWLAGEQNTGELFF

d_call: -
clone_size: once
cdr3_length: 13
j_call: TRBJ1-5
v_call: TRBV28
cdr3_nt: TGTGCCAGCAGTTTGTCCGGTAATCAGCCCCAGCATTTT
cdr3_aa: CASSLSGNQPQHF

d_call: TRBD1
clone_size: -
cdr3_length: 16
j_call: TRBJ1-2
v_call: TRBV19
cdr3_nt: TGTGCCAGTAGTTTGGGGACAGGGCAAAGAAACTATGGCTACACCTTC
cdr3_aa: CASSLGTGQRNYGYTF

d_call: -
clone_size: many
cdr3_length: 15
j_call: TRBJ1-6
v_call: TRBV9
cdr3_nt: TGTGCCAGCAGCGTAGGACAGAGAGGAGAGTCACCCCTCCACTTT
cdr3_aa: CASSVGQRGESPLHF

d_call: TRBD2
clone_size: -
cdr3_length: 15
j_call: TRBJ2-7
v_call: TRBV10-2
cdr3_nt: TGCGCCAGCCGTGCCTTCGGACTAGCGGGTGACGAGCAGTACTTC
cdr3_aa: CASRAFGLAGDEQYF

d_call: -
clone_size: -
cdr3_length: 15
j_call: TRBJ1-4
v_call: TRBV5-6
cdr3_nt: TGTGCCAGCAGCCCCGGCGAGAGAGGGACCGAAAAACTGTTTTTT
cdr3_aa: CASSPGERGTEKLFF

d_call: TRBD1
clone_size: -
cdr3_length: 13
j_call: TRBJ1-2
v_call: TRBV12-3/TRBV12-4
cdr3_nt: TGTGCCAGCAGTTTGGGACAGGGGGAAGGCTACACCTTC
cdr3_aa: CASSLGQGEGYTF